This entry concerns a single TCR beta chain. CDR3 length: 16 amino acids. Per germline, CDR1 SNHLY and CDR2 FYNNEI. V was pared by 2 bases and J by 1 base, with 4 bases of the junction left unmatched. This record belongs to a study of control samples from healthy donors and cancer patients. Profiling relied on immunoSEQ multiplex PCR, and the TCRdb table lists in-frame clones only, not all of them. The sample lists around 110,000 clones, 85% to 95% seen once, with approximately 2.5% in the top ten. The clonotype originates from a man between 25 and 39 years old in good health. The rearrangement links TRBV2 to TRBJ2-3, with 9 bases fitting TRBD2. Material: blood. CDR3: CASSESSGVGTDTQYF. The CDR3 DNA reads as TGTGCCAGCAGTGAATCTAGCGGGGTTGGCACAGATACGCAGTATTTT.